Each of the 3 T cell receptor beta chains below was sequenced from the same sample in a study of blood T cell repertoires in COVID-19. Profiling relied on immunoSEQ multiplex PCR, and the TCRdb table lists in-frame clones only, not all of them. The sample includes about 150,000 clones, over 80% of them seen just once. Sequencing input: peripheral blood. These receptors originate from a man in his 60s with active or convalescent COVID-19.

This chain's CDR3 is CATSTGDGANVLTF. In nucleotides, the CDR3 is TGTGCCACCTCCACAGGGGACGGGGCCAACGTCCTGACTTTC. The rearrangement uses TRBV24-1 and TRBJ2-6; 7 nucleotides align to TRBD1. Germline CDR1 and CDR2: KGHDR and SFDVKD. The CDR3 runs to 14 residues. After removal of 9 bases from V and 4 bases from J, the junction contained 5 bases not matched to a gene.

The chain combines TRBV25-1 with TRBJ1-2; TRBD1 might be the D (5 bases). The CDR3 has 14 residues. The germline V gene has CDR1 MGHDK and CDR2 SYGVNS. Trimming left V 4 bases short and J 5 bases short, with 14 bases between. CDR3 in DNA: TGTGCCAGCAGTGCCCAAACAGGACGATATGGCTACACCTTC. Its translation is CASSAQTGRYGYTF.

This chain uses TRBV6-6 with TRBJ1-1; the D gene is possibly TRBD1 (5 bases). CDR1 is MNHNY and CDR2 is SVGAGI in the germline V gene (reference sequence). V was trimmed by 5 bases and J by 3 bases, leaving 13 bases between them. The CDR3 totals 14 residues. The CDR3 sequence: CASSTLVGDTEAFF. In DNA, the CDR3 is TGTGCCAGCAGTACCCTCGTAGGGGACACTGAAGCTTTCTTT.